This T cell receptor beta chain was captured by sequencing in a study of cytomegalovirus exposure and HLA in healthy donors. Study-wide results and limits: Several of the most significant clusters appeared, in a later analysis, to be linked to common viral pathogens. Investigators reported 150 to 200 TCR beta chains as tied to cytomegalovirus.

The study sampled nominally healthy donors, though unrecorded immune exposures were likely. The CDR3 spans 15 residues. In germline, CDR1 is SGHKS, CDR2 YYEKEE (reference sequence). Germline trimming cut 0 bases from V and 7 bases from J; bases unmatched to any gene: 3. On this clone: Its antigen is unknown.

The PCR ran on 60 Vbeta and 13 Jbeta primers. In the authors' workflow: In a later analysis, some 80 million unique TCR beta chains included roughly 11 million shared by two or more donors. Assay used: immunoSEQ multiplex PCR; TCRdb lists only in-frame clones, some missing. V, J and clone size are those of that table, while D and trimming were read from the DNA. Of some 120,000 clones listed, over 60% are singletons. The rearrangement joins TRBV5-5 to TRBJ1-6, with 8 positions matching TRBD1. The sample consisted of PBMCs. This sequence was found in a man aged 40-49 years in good health and CMV-seropositive. The CDR3: CASSLGDRTNSPLHF. CDR3 nucleotide sequence: TGTGCCAGCAGCTTGGGGGACAGGACCAATTCACCCCTCCACTTT.